This T cell receptor beta chain came from a study of blood T cell repertoires in COVID-19 (dated by TCRdb to about 2020). As for the study more broadly: Collaborator samples came from the United States, Italy and Spain and covered acute and convalescent phases of COVID-19. The samples were drawn from two sources: the first 160 participants of the ongoing ImmuneRACE study, and over 1,000 subjects contributed by 6 global collaborators. The sample metadata nearly always contained a de-identified subject ID, COVID-19 status, age in years and sex. A freely available public database, intended as a resource for researchers studying the immune response to SARS-CoV-2, is where the repertoires were released. The material from the prospective study consisted of cDNA or gDNA derived from T cells, B-cell-depleted T cells, or PBMCs. HLA class I and class II types, where available, came from metadata supplied by the sample provider rather than from assay-based typing. Subjects who had been exposed to COVID-19, were actively infected with it, or had recovered from it provided the deeply sampled blood TCRbeta repertoires that made up the dataset. The study at large found these results: Clinical and demographic metadata were provided uncurated, with the amount varying by source and participant.

The CDR3 starts with the cysteine, ends with the phenylalanine, and has 15 residues. Of all the DNA, just the CDR3 is kept, 45 bases in frame from base 1. The trim is 0 bases for V and 0 bases for J, with a gap of 9 bases between the germline ends. CDR1 and CDR2 were assigned from the germline V gene as SNHLY and FYNNEI. Worth noting for this clone: This receptor's antigen is unknown. No much larger clone exists at a distance of one base, and base qualities are not known.

In Seattle, one collaborating source enrolled patients while the infection was active and tracked those patients longitudinally over the course of disease. The collaborating institutions used their own protocols to collect whole blood in K2EDTA tubes. Collaborator samples were shipped for TCRbeta analysis as frozen whole blood, isolated PBMCs, or DNA extracted from either sample type. The immunoSEQ Assay, a bias-controlled multiplex PCR, was used to amplify TCRbeta CDR3 regions from genomic DNA. Regarding the original processing steps: Within the assay, amplification of reference gene primers was used to estimate how many nucleated cells each sample contained. To quantify the absolute abundance of each unique TCRbeta CDR3 rearrangement, sequence reads were collapsed and filtered. Productive Simpson clonality was computed per sample as the square root of Simpson's diversity index over productive rearrangements. This is the immuneACCESS table as TCRdb keeps it, with only in-frame sequences that have V and J called. A part of the clones is gone; compared with another copy, unresolved V genes explain less than half, and the rest is unexplained. The DNA was the basis for D and trimming; V, J and clone size are from that table. This sample comprises 250,000 to 350,000 clones, about 87% of them detected only once. The ten largest clones add up to just under 6.5% of the sample.

The TCR originated in a woman aged 45 to 65 with COVID-19, enrolled during active disease. The sequence is built from TRBV2 and TRBJ2-7, with the D gene not clear enough to name. Sequencing was carried out using peripheral blood. The CDR3 corresponds to CASSEARSLSYEQYF. The DNA sequence follows: TGTGCCAGCAGTGAAGCGCGGAGTCTCTCCTACGAGCAGTACTTC.